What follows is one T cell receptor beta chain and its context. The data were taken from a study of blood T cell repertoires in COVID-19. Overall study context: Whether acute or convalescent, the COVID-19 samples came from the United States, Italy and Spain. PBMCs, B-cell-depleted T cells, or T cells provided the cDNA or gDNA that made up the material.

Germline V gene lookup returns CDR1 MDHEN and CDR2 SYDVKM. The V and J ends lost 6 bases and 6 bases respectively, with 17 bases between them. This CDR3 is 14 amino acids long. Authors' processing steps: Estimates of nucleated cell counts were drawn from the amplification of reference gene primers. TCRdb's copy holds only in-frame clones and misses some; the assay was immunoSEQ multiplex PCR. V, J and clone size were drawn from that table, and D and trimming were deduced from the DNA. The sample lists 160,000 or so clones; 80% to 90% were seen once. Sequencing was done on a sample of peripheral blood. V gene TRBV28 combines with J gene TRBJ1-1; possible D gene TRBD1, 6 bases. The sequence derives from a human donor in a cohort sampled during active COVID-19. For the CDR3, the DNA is TGTGCCAGCAGCACCACAGGGCGAACGGCTGAAGCTTTCTTT. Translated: CASSTTGRTAEAFF.